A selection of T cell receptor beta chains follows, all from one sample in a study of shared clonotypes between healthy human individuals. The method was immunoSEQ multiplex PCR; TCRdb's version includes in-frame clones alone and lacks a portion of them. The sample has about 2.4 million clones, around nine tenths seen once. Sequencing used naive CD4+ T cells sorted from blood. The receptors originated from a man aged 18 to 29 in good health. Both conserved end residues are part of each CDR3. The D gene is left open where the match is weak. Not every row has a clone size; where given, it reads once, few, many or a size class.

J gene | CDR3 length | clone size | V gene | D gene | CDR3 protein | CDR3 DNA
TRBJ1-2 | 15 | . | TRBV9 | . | CASSALGGEGYGYTF | TGTGCCAGCAGCGCCCTGGGGGGAGAGGGCTATGGCTACACCTTC
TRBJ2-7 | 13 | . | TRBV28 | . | CATRGGGLYEQYF | TGTGCCACCCGAGGGGGGGGGCTTTACGAGCAGTACTTC
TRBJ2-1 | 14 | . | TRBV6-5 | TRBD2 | CASRRGLAASEQFF | TGTGCCAGCAGACGAGGACTAGCGGCCTCCGAGCAGTTCTTC
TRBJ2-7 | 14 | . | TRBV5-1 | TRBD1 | CASSPGQEKYEQYF | TGCGCCAGCAGCCCCGGACAGGAGAAATACGAGCAGTACTTC
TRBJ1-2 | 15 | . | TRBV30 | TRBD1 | CAWSVPSQGDYGYTF | TGTGCCTGGAGTGTACCCTCGCAGGGGGACTATGGCTACACCTTC
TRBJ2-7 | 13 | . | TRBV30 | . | CAWSAGPRVEQYF | TGTGCCTGGAGTGCAGGGCCCAGAGTCGAGCAGTACTTC
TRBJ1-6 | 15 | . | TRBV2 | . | CASSEQDSDNSPLHF | TGTGCCAGCAGTGAACAGGACAGCGATAATTCACCCCTCCACTTT
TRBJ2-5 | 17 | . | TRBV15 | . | CATSRDLRASGKETQYF | TGTGCCACCAGCAGAGACCTCCGGGCCTCTGGCAAGGAGACCCAGTACTTC
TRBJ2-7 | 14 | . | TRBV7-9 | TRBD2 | CASSFGGSSYEQYF | TGTGCCAGCAGCTTCGGCGGGAGCTCCTACGAGCAGTACTTC
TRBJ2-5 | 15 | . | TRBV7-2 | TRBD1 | CASSLSSGQQETQYF | TGTGCCAGCAGCTTATCTTCGGGACAGCAAGAGACCCAGTACTTC
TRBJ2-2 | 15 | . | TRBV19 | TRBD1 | CASMGRGSETGELFF | TGTGCCAGTATGGGCAGGGGGTCTGAGACCGGGGAGCTGTTTTTT
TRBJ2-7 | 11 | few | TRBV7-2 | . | CASSRSYEQYF | TGTGCCAGCAGCAGATCCTACGAGCAGTACTTC
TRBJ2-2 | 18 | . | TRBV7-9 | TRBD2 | CASSPGTSGRGNTGELFF | TGTGCCAGCAGCCCGGGGACTAGCGGGAGAGGGAACACCGGGGAGCTGTTTTTT
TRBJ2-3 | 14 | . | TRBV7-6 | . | CASGQSGYTDTQYF | TGTGCCAGCGGCCAGAGTGGGTACACAGATACGCAGTATTTT
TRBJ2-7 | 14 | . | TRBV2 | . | CASSFSAFAYEQYF | TGTGCCAGCAGTTTCTCAGCTTTCGCCTACGAGCAGTACTTC
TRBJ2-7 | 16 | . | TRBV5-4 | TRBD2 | CASSLGASGSTYEQYF | TGTGCCAGCAGCTTGGGGGCTAGCGGGTCCACCTACGAGCAGTACTTC
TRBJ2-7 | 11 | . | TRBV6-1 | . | CASSRDTEQYF | TGTGCCAGCAGTCGTGACACCGAGCAGTACTTC
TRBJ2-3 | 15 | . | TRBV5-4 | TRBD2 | CASSLWAGGADTQYF | TGTGCCAGCAGCTTGTGGGCGGGAGGGGCAGATACGCAGTATTTT
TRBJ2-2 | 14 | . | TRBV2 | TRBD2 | CASRPAGVTGELFF | TGTGCCAGCAGACCAGCGGGAGTCACCGGGGAGCTGTTTTTT
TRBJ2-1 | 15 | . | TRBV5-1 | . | CASSGHGTSNNEQFF | TGCGCCAGCAGCGGCCATGGGACGTCGAACAATGAGCAGTTCTTC
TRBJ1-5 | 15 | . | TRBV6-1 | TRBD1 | CASSDWTGYEQPQHF | TGTGCCAGCAGTGACTGGACAGGGTATGAACAGCCCCAGCATTTT
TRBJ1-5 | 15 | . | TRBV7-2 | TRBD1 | CASSLGRGSNQPQHF | TGTGCCAGCAGCTTAGGCAGGGGGAGCAATCAGCCCCAGCATTTT
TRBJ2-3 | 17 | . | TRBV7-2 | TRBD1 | CASSSRVGTASTDTQYF | TGTGCCAGCAGCTCAAGGGTCGGGACAGCTAGCACAGATACGCAGTATTTT
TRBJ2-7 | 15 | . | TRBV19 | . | CASRLKWGEVREQYF | TGTGCCAGTAGACTAAAATGGGGGGAAGTGAGGGAGCAGTACTTC
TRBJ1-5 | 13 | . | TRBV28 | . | CASTKNHQTPQHF | TGTGCCAGCACGAAGAATCATCAGACGCCCCAGCATTTT
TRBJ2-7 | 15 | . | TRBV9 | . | CASSEMAGTTYEQYF | TGTGCCAGCAGCGAGATGGCAGGGACAACCTACGAGCAGTACTTC
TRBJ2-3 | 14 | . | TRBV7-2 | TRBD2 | CASRFRDYTDTQYF | TGTGCCAGCAGATTCCGGGACTACACAGATACGCAGTATTTT
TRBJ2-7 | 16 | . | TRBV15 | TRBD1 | CATSRDPGQTPYEQYF | TGTGCCACCAGCAGAGATCCGGGACAGACTCCCTACGAGCAGTACTTC
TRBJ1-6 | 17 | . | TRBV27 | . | CASSLAGQSSYNSPLHF | TGTGCCAGCAGTTTAGCAGGCCAGAGCTCCTATAATTCACCCCTCCACTTT
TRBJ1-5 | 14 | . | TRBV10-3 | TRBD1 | CAISEGQGAQPQHF | TGTGCCATCAGTGAGGGACAGGGCGCTCAGCCCCAGCATTTT
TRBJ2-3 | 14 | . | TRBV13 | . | CASSLRRGSDTQYF | TGTGCCAGCAGCCTACGTCGGGGTTCTGATACGCAGTATTTT
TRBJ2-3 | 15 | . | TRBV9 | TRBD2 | CASSVTSGHTDTQYF | TGTGCCAGCAGCGTAACTAGCGGCCACACAGATACGCAGTATTTT
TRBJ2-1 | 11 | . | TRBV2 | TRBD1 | CASSDRDSQFF | TGTGCCAGCAGCGACAGGGATTCGCAGTTCTTC
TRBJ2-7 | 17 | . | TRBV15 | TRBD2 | CATSRLAGGRDSYEQYF | TGTGCCACCAGCAGACTAGCGGGAGGCCGGGACTCCTACGAGCAGTACTTC
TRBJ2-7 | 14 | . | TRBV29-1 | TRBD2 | CSAGLAGGPGEQYF | TGCAGCGCCGGACTAGCGGGAGGGCCGGGGGAGCAGTACTTC
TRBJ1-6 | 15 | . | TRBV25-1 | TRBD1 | CASRTGGSGAGTLHF | TGTGCCAGCAGGACAGGGGGCTCGGGCGCGGGGACCCTCCACTTT
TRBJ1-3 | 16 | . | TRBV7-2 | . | CASSQRQGAFGNTIYF | TGTGCCAGCAGCCAACGTCAGGGCGCGTTCGGAAACACCATATATTTT
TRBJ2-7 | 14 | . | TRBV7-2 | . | CASSLEVGIYEQYF | TGTGCCAGCAGCTTAGAAGTGGGGATCTACGAGCAGTACTTC
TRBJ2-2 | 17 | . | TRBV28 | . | CASSWPRERPTTGELFF | TGTGCCAGCAGCTGGCCGAGGGAGCGTCCAACTACCGGGGAGCTGTTTTTT
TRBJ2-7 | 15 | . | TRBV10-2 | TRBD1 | CASRIGTGGSYEQYF | TGCGCCAGCAGAATAGGGACAGGGGGTTCCTACGAGCAGTACTTC
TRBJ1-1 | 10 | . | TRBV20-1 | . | CSATTGEAFF | TGCAGTGCTACGACAGGTGAAGCTTTCTTT
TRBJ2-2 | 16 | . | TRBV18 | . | CASSPALNLNTGELFF | TGTGCCAGCTCACCAGCCTTAAACTTGAACACCGGGGAGCTGTTTTTT
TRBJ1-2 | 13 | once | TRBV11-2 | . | CASSPRVFYGYTF | TGTGCCAGCAGCCCCCGGGTGTTCTATGGCTACACCTTC
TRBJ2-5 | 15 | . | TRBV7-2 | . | CASSLATSSGETQYF | TGTGCCAGCAGCTTAGCAACTAGCTCCGGAGAGACCCAGTACTTC
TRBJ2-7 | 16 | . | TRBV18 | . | CASSPVQRVSSYEQYF | TGTGCCAGCTCACCAGTCCAGCGGGTCAGCTCCTACGAGCAGTACTTC
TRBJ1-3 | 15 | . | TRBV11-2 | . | CASSLAMVPGNTIYF | TGTGCCAGCAGCCTTGCAATGGTCCCTGGAAACACCATATATTTT
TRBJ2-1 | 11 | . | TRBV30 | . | CAWRAELEQFF | TGTGCCTGGAGAGCTGAATTAGAGCAGTTCTTC
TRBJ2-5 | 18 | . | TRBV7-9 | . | CASSLNKILTLSQETQYF | TGTGCCAGCAGCCTGAACAAAATCCTTACCTTGTCCCAAGAGACCCAGTACTTC
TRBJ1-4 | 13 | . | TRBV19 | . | CASKDSWNEKLFF | TGTGCCAGTAAGGACAGTTGGAATGAAAAACTGTTTTTT
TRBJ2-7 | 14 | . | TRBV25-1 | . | CASTTGNNPYEQYF | TGTGCCAGCACAACAGGAAACAATCCTTACGAGCAGTACTTC
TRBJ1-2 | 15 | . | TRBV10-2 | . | CASSEYQTPIYGYTF | TGCGCCAGCAGTGAGTACCAGACACCCATCTATGGCTACACCTTC
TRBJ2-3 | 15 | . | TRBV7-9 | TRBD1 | CASSLGDRDTDTQYF | TGTGCCAGCAGTTTAGGGGACAGGGACACAGATACGCAGTATTTT